One sample yielded the 15 T cell receptor beta chains listed below, sequenced in a study of blood T cell repertoires in COVID-19. This table comes from immunoSEQ multiplex PCR, and its TCRdb copy is limited to in-frame clones, with some not included. The sample carries some 200,000 clones, roughly 86% recorded once. The sequencing input was peripheral blood. The source is a man between 65 and 80 years old with acute or convalescent COVID-19.

This clone was recorded only once. The V gene is TRBV9, the J gene TRBJ2-1; D possibly corresponds to TRBD2 (6 bases). The ends were cut back, 8 bases at V and 2 bases at J, with 14 bases in the middle. This CDR3 comprises 14 residues. From germline, CDR1 is SGDLS and CDR2 YYNGEE. CDR3 residues: CASSRDSPYNEQFF. DNA for the CDR3: TGTGCCAGTAGCCGGGACTCTCCCTACAATGAGCAGTTCTTC.

J is TRBJ2-3 and V is TRBV6-2 or TRBV6-3, with 14 bases lining up with TRBD2. The CDR3 is made up of 16 amino acids. The junction had 5 bases not matched to a gene; V was cut back by 5 bases and J by 4 bases. In germline, CDR1 is MNHEY, CDR2 SVGEGT. The CDR3: CASSPRLAGGPDTQYF. The CDR3 DNA reads TGTGCCAGCAGTCCGAGACTAGCGGGGGGGCCAGATACGCAGTATTTT.

The rearrangement uses TRBV5-1 and TRBJ1-6; maybe TRBD1 (5 bases). CDR1 and CDR2 (germline): SGHRS, YFSETQ. Trimming cost V 0 bases and J 7 bases, with 8 bases left between them. This CDR3 comprises 14 residues. Here the CDR3 reads CASSLEGWNSPLHF. CDR3 sequence (DNA): TGCGCCAGCAGCTTGGAGGGGTGGAATTCACCCCTCCACTTT.

The chain employs TRBV5-4 and TRBJ2-2; the match to TRBD1 covers 7 bases. V was clipped by 5 bases and J by 4 bases; unmatched bases: 5. The CDR3 covers 14 residues. Looked up from germline, CDR1 is SGHNT and CDR2 is YYREEE (reference sequence). In DNA form, the CDR3 reads TGTGCCAGCAGGCCGGGACAGATCACCGGGGAGCTGTTTTTT. Protein sequence: CASRPGQITGELFF.

In this sample, this clone turned up once. The chain links TRBV2 to TRBJ1-6, with D unclear. Germline V CDR1 and CDR2: SNHLY, FYNNEI. The germline V and J ends were trimmed by 7 bases and 8 bases, with 15 bases remaining between them. CDR3 size: 14 residues. CDR3 nucleotides: TGTGCCAGCAAAAAGATGGCAAGCGATTCACCCCTCCACTTT. Residues: CASKKMASDSPLHF.

This clone was observed a handful of times. CDR3 sequence reads: CASSQGGQASNQPQHF. CDR3 nucleotides: TGTGCCAGCAGCCAAGGGGGACAGGCCAGCAATCAGCCCCAGCATTTT. This chain links TRBV4-2 with TRBJ1-5; 8 nucleotides match TRBD1. Germline CDR1 and CDR2: LGHNA and YNFKEQ. J gave up 1 base and V 1 base, and 3 bases lay outside the gene matches. This CDR3 contains 16 residues.

The rearrangement uses TRBV5-4 and TRBJ2-7; no reliable D call. CDR3 size: 11 residues. Germline CDR1 reads SGHNT; CDR2 reads YYREEE (reference sequence). Trimming removed 5 bases from V and 5 bases from J, with 8 bases in between. CDR3 region: CASSRGNEQYF. CDR3 DNA sequence: TGTGCCAGCAGTAGAGGCAACGAGCAGTACTTC.

V is TRBV28 and J is TRBJ2-7; perhaps TRBD2 as D (6 bases). Trimming took off 6 bases at V and 3 bases at J, with 18 bases between the two ends. The CDR3 is 15 amino acids. CDR1 is MDHEN, CDR2 SYDVKM, per germline. CDR3 loop: CASSPSTRRHYEQYF. The DNA for the CDR3 is TGTGCCAGCAGCCCTTCGACTAGGAGGCACTACGAGCAGTACTTC.

The chain recombines TRBV2 with TRBJ1-5; TRBD1 matches 7 bases. This CDR3 comprises 14 residues. Germline V gene data show CDR1 as SNHLY and CDR2 as FYNNEI. Trimming took 4 bases from V and 4 from J; bases not matched to a gene: 4. Written as DNA, the CDR3 is TGTGCCAGCAGTGGGCAGGGGGTTAATCAGCCCCAGCATTTT. Amino acid sequence: CASSGQGVNQPQHF.

The chain combines TRBV27 with TRBJ1-2, with D possibly TRBD1 on 6 matching bases. CDR1 and CDR2 from the germline V gene are MNHEY and SMNVEV (reference sequence). Trimming took off 6 bases at V and 0 bases at J, with 8 bases between the two ends. The CDR3 sequence is 13 residues long. CDR3 nucleotides: TGTGCCAGCAGACAGGGAGCTAACTATGGCTACACCTTC. Its protein product is CASRQGANYGYTF.

The genes are TRBV28 and TRBJ2-3, with D perhaps matching TRBD1 (6 bases). Germline values: CDR1 MDHEN, CDR2 SYDVKM. The CDR3 is made up of 12 amino acids. V lost 2 bases and J 6 bases, leaving 6 bases between the germline ends. The CDR3 DNA reads TGTGCCAGCAGTTTAAGGGGGGATACGCAGTATTTT. It yields the protein CASSLRGDTQYF.

This chain uses TRBV7-2 with TRBJ2-7; D possibly corresponds to TRBD1 (5 bases). The V gene's germline CDR1 is SGHTA and CDR2 FQGNSA. V was trimmed by 6 bases and J by 0 bases, leaving 12 bases between them. The CDR3 length is 14 residues. In DNA form, the CDR3 reads TGTGCCAGCAGGAGGACATCCACCTCCTACGAGCAGTACTTC. It translates to CASRRTSTSYEQYF. Combining the CDR3 with reference TRBV7-2 and TRBJ2-7 gives the whole variable domain GAGVSQSPSNKVTEKGKDVELRCDPISGHTALYWYRQSLGQGLEFLIYFQGNSAPDKSGLPSDRFSAERTGGSVSTLTIQRTQQEDSAVYLCASRRTSTSYEQYFGPGTRLTVT.

The J gene is TRBJ2-7, the V gene TRBV3-1 (or the pseudogene TRBV3-2); TRBD2 matches at 14 bases. Germline loops: CDR1 LGHDT, CDR2 YNNKEL (reference sequence). Trimming at V came to 5 bases and at J to 1 base, leaving 7 bases not matched to a gene. This CDR3 region has 17 residues. The CDR3 is CASSRLAGGLSSYEQYF. The CDR3 DNA sequence: TGTGCCAGCAGCAGACTAGCGGGGGGGCTTTCGTCCTACGAGCAGTACTTC.

This clone was recorded once. The chain carries TRBV4-3 and TRBJ1-4; tentative D call: TRBD1 (6 bases). Germline CDR1 reads LGHNA; CDR2 reads YSLEER. This CDR3 contains 14 residues. V shed 5 bases and J shed 7 bases, with 14 bases lying between them. CDR3 sequence reads: CASSFDRRGEKLFF. DNA of the CDR3: TGCGCCAGCAGCTTTGACAGGAGAGGTGAAAAACTGTTTTTT.

This sequence joins TRBV18 and TRBJ2-1; 10 bases line up with TRBD2. V shed 1 base and J 4 bases; nucleotides not matched to a gene: 4. CDR3 length equals 16 residues. CDR1 is KGHSH, CDR2 LQKENI, per germline. The CDR3 sequence is CASSPQASGGYNEQFF. In nucleotides, the CDR3 is TGTGCCAGCTCACCACAGGCTAGCGGGGGTTACAATGAGCAGTTCTTC.